A single count supports the clone carrying this T cell receptor (beta chain). The sample is drawn from a study of blood T cell repertoires in COVID-19. Study-wide context: Sites across the United States, Italy and Spain contributed samples from acute and convalescent COVID-19. Sample material is recorded as cDNA or gDNA derived from T cells, B-cell-depleted T cells, or PBMCs.

V was pared by 2 bases and J by 6 bases, with 10 bases of the junction left unmatched. The CDR3 is 16 residues long. Germline values: CDR1 SGHRS, CDR2 YFSETQ. In the original processing: Amplified reference gene primers provided the basis for estimating nucleated cell counts. The assay was immunoSEQ multiplex PCR, and TCRdb's table has in-frame clones only and misses some. That table is the source of V, J and clone size, and D and trimming were worked out from the DNA. The sample records over 85,000 clones, about 85% being singletons. The V call is TRBV5-1, the J call TRBJ1-1, with 10 bases lining up with TRBD1. The receptor's source is a man in his fifties or sixties with acute or convalescent COVID-19. The sample taken for sequencing was peripheral blood. As DNA, the CDR3 is TGCGCCAGCAGCTTCTTTTCCACCGGACAGGGGGCTGAAGCTTTCTTT. It translates to CASSFFSTGQGAEAFF. Full variable domain (rest looked up from reference TRBV5-1 and TRBJ1-1): KAGVTQTPRYLIKTRGQQVTLSCSPISGHRSVSWYQQTPGQGLQFLFEYFSETQRNKGNFPGRFSGRQFSNSRSEMNVSTLELGDSALYLCASSFFSTGQGAEAFFGQGTRLTVV.